Listed below are T cell receptor beta chains from one sample, sequenced in a study of blood T cell repertoires in COVID-19. Sequencing used immunoSEQ multiplex PCR; TCRdb keeps in-frame clones, though not all of them. The table lists around 110,000 clones, 80% to 90% of them singletons. Sequenced material: peripheral blood. The source of these receptors is a man aged 40-49 years with acute or convalescent COVID-19. CDR3s leave out the opening cysteine and the closing phenylalanine or tryptophan.

J	V	CDR3
TRBJ1-5	TRBV10-3	AISESTGHQPQH
TRBJ1-5	TRBV4-2	ASSQDEQGNQPQH
TRBJ2-5	TRBV21-1	ASSNWYSGGTQY
TRBJ1-5	TRBV30	AWSTFTDSYSNQPQH
TRBJ1-1	TRBV4-2	ASSQDGGTGRNTEAF
TRBJ1-5	TRBV28	ASTPGYFNQPQH
TRBJ1-5	TRBV7-6	ASSPHRDRKVVQPQH
TRBJ2-3	TRBV5-5	ASSLDRTSTDTQY
TRBJ1-5	TRBV11-2	ASSLVAGMWNQPQH
TRBJ1-1	TRBV28	ATHGRGAF
TRBJ2-7	TRBV7-9	ASSFWGGGTYEQY
TRBJ2-5	TRBV20-1	SASQGARETQY
TRBJ2-5	TRBV28	ASSLQGAETQY
TRBJ2-7	TRBV3-1/TRBV3-2	ASSPLLAGGPGGEQY
TRBJ2-7	TRBV21-1	ASSKPGQGPPYEQY
TRBJ2-2	TRBV5-5	ASSLTGVTGELF